This T cell receptor (beta chain) was recovered during a study of blood T cell repertoires in COVID-19. Across the whole study: The origin of the acute and convalescent COVID-19 samples was the United States, Italy and Spain. PBMCs, B-cell-depleted T cells, or T cells provided the cDNA or gDNA that made up the material.

Per the study methods: Estimates of nucleated cell counts were drawn from the amplification of reference gene primers. Clones were read by immunoSEQ multiplex PCR, and TCRdb kept only the in-frame ones, dropping some. That table furnishes V, J and clone size, whereas the DNA furnished D and trimming. The table shows about 150,000 clones, with roughly nine tenths occurring only once. The CDR3 is 15 residues long. With 4 bases removed from V and 4 bases from J, the gap between germline ends came to 12 bases. Per germline, CDR1 SGHRS and CDR2 YFSETQ. Sequencing used peripheral blood. J is TRBJ2-6 and V is TRBV5-1; D is possibly TRBD1 (5 bases). The source of this sequence is a woman in her thirties or forties with acute or convalescent COVID-19. CDR3 sequence reads: CASSVQGDGANVLTF. CDR3 sequence (DNA): TGCGCCAGCAGCGTCCAGGGTGACGGGGCCAACGTCCTGACTTTC.